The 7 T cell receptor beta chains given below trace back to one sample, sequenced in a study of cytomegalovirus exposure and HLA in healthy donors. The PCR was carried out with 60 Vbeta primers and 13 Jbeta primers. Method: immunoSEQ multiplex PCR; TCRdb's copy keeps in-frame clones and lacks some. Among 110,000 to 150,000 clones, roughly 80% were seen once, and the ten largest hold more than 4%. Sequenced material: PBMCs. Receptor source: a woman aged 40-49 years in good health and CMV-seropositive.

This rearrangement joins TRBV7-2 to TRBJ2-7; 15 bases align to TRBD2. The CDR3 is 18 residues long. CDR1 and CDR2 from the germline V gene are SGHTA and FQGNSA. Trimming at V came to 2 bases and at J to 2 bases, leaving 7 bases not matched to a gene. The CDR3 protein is CASSLTRTSGRVAYEQYF. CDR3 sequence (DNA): TGTGCCAGCAGCTTAACCCGGACTAGCGGGAGGGTTGCCTACGAGCAGTACTTC.

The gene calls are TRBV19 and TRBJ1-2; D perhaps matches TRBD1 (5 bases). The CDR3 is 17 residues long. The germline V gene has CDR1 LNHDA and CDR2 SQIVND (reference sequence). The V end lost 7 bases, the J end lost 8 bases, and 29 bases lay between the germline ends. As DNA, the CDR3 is TGTGCCAGTACCCTTGACCCTATGGCAACAGGAACTATGGGCTACACCTTC. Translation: CASTLDPMATGTMGYTF. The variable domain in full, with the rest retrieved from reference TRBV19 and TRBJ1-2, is DGGITQSPKYLFRKEGQNVTLSCEQNLNHDAMYWYRQDPGQGLRLIYYSQIVNDFQKGDIAEGYSVSREKKESFPLTVTSAQKNPTAFYLCASTLDPMATGTMGYTFGSGTRLTVV.

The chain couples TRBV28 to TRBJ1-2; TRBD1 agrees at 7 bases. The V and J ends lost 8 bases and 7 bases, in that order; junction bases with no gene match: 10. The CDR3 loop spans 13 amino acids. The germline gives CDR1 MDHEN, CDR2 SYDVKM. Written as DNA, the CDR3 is TGTGCCAGCTCCCCTTCGGGACAGTTTGGCTACACCTTC. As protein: CASSPSGQFGYTF.

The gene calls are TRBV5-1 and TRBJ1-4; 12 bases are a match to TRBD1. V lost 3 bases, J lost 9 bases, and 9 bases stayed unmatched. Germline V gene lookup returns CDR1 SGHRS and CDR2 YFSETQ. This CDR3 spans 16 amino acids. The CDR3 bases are TGCGCCAGCAGCTATCCCACGGGACAGGGGGCGCAAAAACTGTTTTTT. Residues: CASSYPTGQGAQKLFF.

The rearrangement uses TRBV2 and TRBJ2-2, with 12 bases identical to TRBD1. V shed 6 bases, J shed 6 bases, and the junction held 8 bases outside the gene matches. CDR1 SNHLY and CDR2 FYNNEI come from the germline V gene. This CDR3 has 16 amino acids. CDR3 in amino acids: CASRTGQGAQAGELFF. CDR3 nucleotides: TGTGCCAGCAGAACGGGACAGGGGGCGCAGGCCGGGGAGCTGTTTTTT. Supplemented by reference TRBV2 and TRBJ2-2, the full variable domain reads EPEVTQTPSHQVTQMGQEVILRCVPISNHLYFYWYRQILGQKVEFLVSFYNNEISEKSEIFDDQFSVERPDGSNFTLKIRSTKLEDSAMYFCASRTGQGAQAGELFFGEGSRLTVL.

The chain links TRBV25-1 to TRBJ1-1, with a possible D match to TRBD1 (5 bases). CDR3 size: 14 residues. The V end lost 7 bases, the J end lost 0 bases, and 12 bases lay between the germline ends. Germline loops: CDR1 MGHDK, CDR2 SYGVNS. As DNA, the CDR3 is TGTGCCAGCACCCAGGGTGGAATGAACACTGAAGCTTTCTTT. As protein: CASTQGGMNTEAFF.

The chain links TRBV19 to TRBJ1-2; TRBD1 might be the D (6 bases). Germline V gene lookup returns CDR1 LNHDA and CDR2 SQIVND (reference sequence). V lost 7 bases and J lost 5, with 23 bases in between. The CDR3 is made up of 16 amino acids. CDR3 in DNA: TGTGCCAGTACCCTTTCCGTGCAGGACAGCGAATATGGCTACACCTTC. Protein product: CASTLSVQDSEYGYTF.